The present T cell receptor (beta chain) was sequenced within a study of blood T cell repertoires in COVID-19. Method: immunoSEQ multiplex PCR; TCRdb's copy keeps in-frame clones and lacks some. The sample has roughly 260,000 clones; more than 85% are singletons. Germline loops: CDR1 SGDLS, CDR2 YYNGEE. The CDR3 sequence is 21 residues long. V dropped 0 bases and J dropped 0; count of bases not matched to a gene: 17. Sequences were obtained from peripheral blood. V and J are TRBV9 and TRBJ2-4; 8 positions agree with TRBD1. This TCR was recovered from a person aged 18 to 30 with COVID-19, enrolled during active disease. The CDR3 bases are TGTGCCAGCAGCGTAGGAGACTGGGGTCAGGGGGCCGAAATAGCCAAAAACATTCAGTACTTC. Protein: CASSVGDWGQGAEIAKNIQYF.